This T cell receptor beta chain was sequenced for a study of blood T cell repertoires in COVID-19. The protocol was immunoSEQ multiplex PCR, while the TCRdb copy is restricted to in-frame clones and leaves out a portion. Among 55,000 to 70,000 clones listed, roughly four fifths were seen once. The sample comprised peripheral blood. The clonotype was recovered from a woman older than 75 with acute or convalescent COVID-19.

The CDR3 region is CASSIQGRNYGYTF. The CDR3 nucleotides are TGTGCCAGTAGTATACAGGGCCGTAACTATGGCTACACCTTC. The rearrangement uses TRBV19 and TRBJ1-2; a possible D gene is TRBD1 (5 bases). Germline CDR1 LNHDA, CDR2 SQIVND (reference sequence). The CDR3 totals 14 residues. V dropped 2 bases and J dropped 1 base, with 8 bases sitting between them.